The source of this T cell receptor (beta chain) is a study of T cell responses to AZD1222 COVID-19 vaccine. The CDR3 covers 15 residues. V was clipped by 1 base and J by 8 bases, with 15 bases between them. Germline loops: CDR1 SGHTA, CDR2 FQGNSA. The data were produced by immunoSEQ multiplex PCR, yet TCRdb's version contains in-frame clones alone and is incomplete. The table shows about 64,000 clones, with around nine tenths occurring only once. Notes on this clone: The antigen is not known.

Study-wide results and limits: Every sample of the repertoires postdated the peak T cell response.

The V gene is TRBV7-2, the J gene TRBJ2-4, with a weak D call TRBD2 (6 bases). This sequence was found in an adult who received the MenACWY meningococcal vaccine as a control. Sample: peripheral blood, taken 28 days after the second dose of the MenACWY control vaccine. The CDR3, as DNA: TGTGCCAGCAGCTTAGGAATGGGGACTGCATACATTCAGTACTTC. Protein sequence: CASSLGMGTAYIQYF.